This TCR beta chain stems from a study of blood T cell repertoires in COVID-19. Original data processing: Amplification with reference gene primers provided the estimates of nucleated cell counts. Repertoires were generated with immunoSEQ multiplex PCR, while TCRdb's copy carries only in-frame clones and drops some. V and J calls and clone size follow that table, whereas D and trimming were derived from the DNA. The data hold 250,000 to 300,000 clones, with roughly nine tenths observed a single time. V lost 4 bases, J lost 2 bases, and 17 bases lay in between. The CDR3 runs 16 residues. CDR1 and CDR2 (germline): LNHDA, SQIVND (reference sequence). In this sample, this clone turned up once. The study recruited people aged roughly 18 to 89 years across approximately 24 US areas. A PCR-confirmed or clinician-diagnosed COVID-19 case had contacted exposed participants within 2 weeks of entry.

Sequenced input: PBMCs or T cells enriched from blood (not recorded which). The TCR comes from a woman aged 50 to 60 who had been exposed to COVID-19. The chain carries TRBV19 and TRBJ1-1; the D is unclear. The CDR3 sequence: CASSKFSGDVNTEAFF. DNA of the CDR3: TGTGCCAGTAGTAAATTCTCCGGGGATGTTAACACTGAAGCTTTCTTT.